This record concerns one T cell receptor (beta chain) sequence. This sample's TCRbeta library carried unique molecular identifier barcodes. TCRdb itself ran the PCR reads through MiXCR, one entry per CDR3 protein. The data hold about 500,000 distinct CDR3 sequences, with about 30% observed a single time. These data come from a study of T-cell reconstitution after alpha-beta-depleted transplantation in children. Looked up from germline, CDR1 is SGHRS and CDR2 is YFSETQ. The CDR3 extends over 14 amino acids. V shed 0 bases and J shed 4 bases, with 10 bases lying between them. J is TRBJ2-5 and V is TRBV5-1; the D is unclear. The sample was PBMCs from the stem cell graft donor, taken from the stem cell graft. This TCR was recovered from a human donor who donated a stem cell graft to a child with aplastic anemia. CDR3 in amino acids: CASSLVSLGETQYF. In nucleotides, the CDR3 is TGCGCCAGCAGCTTGGTATCACTTGGAGAGACCCAGTACTTC.